Sequencing of this TCR beta chain was carried out in a study of spatial heterogeneity in lung cancer. About the research overall: Alpha-chain sequences were consistently detected less often than beta-chain sequences.

Study-wide points: In tumors, expanded intratumoral alpha and beta TCR counts tracked mutation counts.

All TCR cDNA molecules were individually tagged with a unique molecular identifier. Each CDR3 protein is one row after TCRdb ran MiXCR on the 5' RACE reads. The sample lists some 2,500 distinct CDR3 sequences; less than 10% were seen once. This clonotype counts as medium-sized. The antigen remains unidentified. Specified time point: sample taken at primary tumor resection. The donors, about 78 patients with untreated early-stage non-small cell lung cancer, provided the samples. Specimen: lung tumor tissue, collected at surgery. This clonotype originated in a male donor with early-stage non-small cell lung cancer.

The CDR3, as DNA: TGCGCCAGCAGCCAAGAGGACGATCAGCCCCAGCATTTT. This codes for CASSQEDDQPQHF. V usage is TRBV4-3 and J usage is TRBJ1-5; unclear D gene. CDR1 LGHNA and CDR2 YSLEER come from the germline V gene. Between the trimmed V and J ends, which lost 0 bases and 5 bases, there was a span of 5 bases. This CDR3 has 13 residues.